Described below is a single T cell receptor beta chain sequence and its context. Its antigen is undetermined. The sample comes from a study of cytomegalovirus exposure and HLA in healthy donors. Study-level results: HLA-A and HLA-B allele assignments for most subjects were reportedly predicted accurately using TCR beta sequences. A later analysis showed HLA-associated TCR beta chains outstripping equally common others in clonal expansion. There were reportedly fewer N-insertions in an Asian-associated ancestry cluster than the roughly 670-donor mean, in a later analysis. The study dropped some indistinguishable V segments, TRBV6-2 and TRBV6-3 among them.

60 Vbeta and 13 Jbeta primers were used in PCR. Libraries were prepared by immunoSEQ multiplex PCR; TCRdb keeps only in-frame clonotypes and omits some of them. The sample carries under 200,000 clones, over 75% recorded once. The CDR3 contains 14 residues. Germline CDR1 reads SGHRS; CDR2 reads YFSETQ. V was pared by 3 bases and J by 3 bases, with 12 bases between. V usage is TRBV5-1 and J usage is TRBJ1-1; D is undetermined. Sequenced: PBMCs. The TCR originated in a man between 45 and 60 years old in good health and CMV-seropositive. The CDR3 DNA is TGCGCCAGCAGCTCCTCCTACAGTTACACTGAAGCTTTCTTT. Translated, it gives CASSSSYSYTEAFF.